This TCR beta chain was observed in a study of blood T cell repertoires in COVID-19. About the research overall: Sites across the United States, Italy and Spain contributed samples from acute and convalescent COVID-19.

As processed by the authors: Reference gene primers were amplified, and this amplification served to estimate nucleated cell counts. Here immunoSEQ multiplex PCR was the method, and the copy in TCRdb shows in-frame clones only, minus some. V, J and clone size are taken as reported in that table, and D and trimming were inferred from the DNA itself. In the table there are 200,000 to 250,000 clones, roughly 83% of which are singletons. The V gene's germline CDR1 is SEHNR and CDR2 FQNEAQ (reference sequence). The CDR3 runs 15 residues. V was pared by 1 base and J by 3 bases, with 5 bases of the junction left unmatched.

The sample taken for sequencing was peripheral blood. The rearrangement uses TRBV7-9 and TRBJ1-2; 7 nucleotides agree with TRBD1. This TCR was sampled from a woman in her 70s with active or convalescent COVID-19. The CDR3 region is CASSLEGTAYYGYTF. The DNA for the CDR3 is TGTGCCAGCAGCTTAGAGGGGACAGCGTACTATGGCTACACCTTC. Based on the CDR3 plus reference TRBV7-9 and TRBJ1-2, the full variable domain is DTGVSQNPRHKITKRGQNVTFRCDPISEHNRLYWYRQTLGQGPEFLTYFQNEAQLEKSRLLSDRFSAERPKGSFSTLEIQRTEQGDSAMYLCASSLEGTAYYGYTFGSGTRLTVV.